This paragraph reports one T cell receptor (beta chain). Its antigen is undetermined. The data belong to a study of PD-1 blockade in classical Hodgkin lymphoma. The assay was immunoSEQ multiplex PCR, and TCRdb's table has in-frame clones only and misses some. In the table there are some 84,000 clones, about nine tenths of which are singletons. Trimming stripped 0 bases from V and 7 bases from J, with 22 bases between. The CDR3 runs to 17 residues. Germline V gene lookup returns CDR1 SGHKS and CDR2 YYEKEE (reference sequence). Broader study findings: Exclusion was the outcome for patients who began nivolumab under 1 year after ASCT.

No patient escaped relapse after autologous stem cell transplantation, and brentuximab vedotin exposure varied. The chain joins TRBV5-5 to TRBJ1-2; possibly TRBD1 for D (6 bases). This sample comprised peripheral blood mononuclear cells (PBMCs), obtained at baseline. The clonotype comes from a human donor with classical Hodgkin lymphoma. CDR3 coding DNA: TGTGCCAGCAGCTTGGTGGCTCGACAGGCATCCGGATTTGGCTACACCTTC. It specifies CASSLVARQASGFGYTF.